One sample yielded the 11 T cell receptor beta chains listed below, sequenced in a study of blood T cells in healthy people across ages. The use of a sample-barcoded 5' primer and a J-beta primer mix characterized a second PCR of about 6 to 12 cycles. Using its own MiXCR run on the 5' RACE reads, TCRdb lists one record per CDR3 protein. Of hundreds of thousands of distinct CDR3 sequences listed, roughly a quarter are singletons. The same data also contributed to another study, on T cells of mothers and their children.

The sequenced material came from blood. These receptors all come from a boy younger than 10 in good health.

This chain's CDR3 is CASSPLGAGNNEQFF. The DNA for the CDR3 is TGTGCCAGCAGTCCTCTAGGAGCGGGGAACAATGAGCAGTTCTTC. The chain couples TRBV27 to TRBJ2-1, with 7 bases identical to TRBD2. CDR1 is MNHEY and CDR2 is SMNVEV in the germline V gene (reference sequence). Unmatched junction bases numbered 9, after V lost 5 bases and J lost 5 bases. CDR3 length: 15 residues.

Only a few counts were recorded for this clonotype. The chain uses TRBV3-1 and TRBJ2-1; 8 nucleotides align to TRBD2. CDR3 length equals 16 residues. Trimming removed 2 bases from V and 2 bases from J; junction bases left unmatched: 5. Per the germline V gene, CDR1 is LGHDT and CDR2 is YNNKEL (reference sequence). The CDR3 DNA reads TGTGCCAGCAGCCAATTCCAGCGGGAGACCTACAATGAGCAGTTCTTC. Its translation: CASSQFQRETYNEQFF.

Only a few counts were recorded for this clonotype. This chain uses TRBV12-3 or TRBV12-4 with TRBJ2-1, with D possibly being TRBD2 (6 bases). Trimming took off 10 bases at V and 2 bases at J, with 15 bases between the two ends. The CDR3 consists of 14 residues. In nucleotides, the CDR3 is TGTGCCACCGGGGGAAGAGGAGCCTACAATGAGCAGTTCTTC. Amino acid sequence: CATGGRGAYNEQFF.

This clonotype was counted at least ten times. The CDR3 sequence is CASSFSKQETQYF. The CDR3 DNA is TGTGCCAGCAGTTTTTCTAAACAAGAGACCCAGTACTTC. This chain uses TRBV12-3 or TRBV12-4 with TRBJ2-5; no reliable D call. With 3 bases removed from V and 2 bases from J, the gap between germline ends came to 7 bases. The CDR3 is 13 amino acids.

V and J are TRBV29-1 and TRBJ1-1, with D possibly TRBD1 on 6 matching bases. The germline V gene encodes CDR1 SQVTM and CDR2 ANQGSEA. Trimming shortened V by 1 base and J by 0 bases, and 6 bases separated the two germline ends. The CDR3 runs 13 residues. CDR3 sequence (DNA): TGCAGCGTTGAAGGGACAGTGAACACTGAAGCTTTCTTT. Translating gives CSVEGTVNTEAFF. Filled out from reference TRBV29-1 and TRBJ1-1, the complete variable domain reads SAVISQKPSRDICQRGTSLTIQCQVDSQVTMMFWYRQQPGQSLTLIATANQGSEATYESGFVIDKFPISRPNLTFSTLTVSNMSPEDSSIYLCSVEGTVNTEAFFGQGTRLTVV.

This clonotype was recorded a few times. The chain carries TRBV4-2 and TRBJ2-5; TRBD1 aligns across 7 bases. V was clipped by 1 base and J by 5 bases; unmatched bases: 10. Germline-derived CDR1 and CDR2 are LGHNA and YNFKEQ. The CDR3 runs 16 residues. CDR3 nucleotides: TGTGCCAGCAGCCAAGGAGCCCTTAGGGGGCGCGAGACCCAGTACTTC. This translates into CASSQGALRGRETQYF.

This chain uses TRBV5-1 with TRBJ2-1; D uncertain. The CDR3 contains 15 residues. V lost 0 bases and J lost 0, with 7 bases in between. Germline CDR1 and CDR2: SGHRS and YFSETQ. The CDR3 DNA follows: TGCGCCAGCAGCTTGGGGGATAGCTCCTACAATGAGCAGTTCTTC. Amino acids: CASSLGDSSYNEQFF. The full variable domain, rest sourced from reference TRBV5-1 and TRBJ2-1, is KAGVTQTPRYLIKTRGQQVTLSCSPISGHRSVSWYQQTPGQGLQFLFEYFSETQRNKGNFPGRFSGRQFSNSRSEMNVSTLELGDSALYLCASSLGDSSYNEQFFGPGTRLTVL.

The CDR3 reads CASSLVPSTAVYIQYF. In DNA form, the CDR3 reads TGTGCCAGCAGCTTAGTTCCTAGTACGGCGGTTTACATTCAGTACTTC. This chain joins TRBV7-2 and TRBJ2-4; D call uncertain. Germline V gene data show CDR1 as SGHTA and CDR2 as FQGNSA. The CDR3 consists of 16 residues. Deletions cut 1 base from V and 8 bases from J, with 18 bases between.

V usage is TRBV6-1 and J usage is TRBJ2-2; 16 bases align to TRBD2. The germline V gene has CDR1 MNHNS and CDR2 SASEGT. There are 20 residues in the CDR3. V lost 6 bases, J lost 1 base, and 11 bases stayed unmatched. The CDR3 nucleotides are TGTGCCAGCAGACCCGGGACTAGCGGGAGGGCCCTCCGGAACACCGGGGAGCTGTTTTTT. It specifies CASRPGTSGRALRNTGELFF.

Written as DNA, the CDR3 is TGCAGTGCTAGAGCAAAAATGGGGGGGGCCCCCTACAATGAGCAGTTCTTC. It yields the protein CSARAKMGGAPYNEQFF. The chain joins TRBV20-1 to TRBJ2-1; D is possibly TRBD2 (7 bases). The length of the CDR3 is 17 residues. Germline assignment: CDR1 DFQATT and CDR2 SNEGSKA (reference sequence). Trimming removed 1 base at V and 2 bases at J, with 18 bases between.

Comment on this clonotype: At one of its ends the junction is not consistent with the germline gene, which may arise from a read error. The chain employs TRBV12-3 or TRBV12-4 and TRBJ2-5, with D maybe TRBD1 (6 bases). The CDR3 spans 11 residues. Written as DNA, the CDR3 is TGTGCCAGCAGCCAAAACAGGGCGAGGTTCTTC. Translated, it gives CASSQNRARFF.